The sequence of this T cell receptor beta chain was determined in a study of blood T cells in healthy people across ages. Study-level results: Researchers report that TCR beta diversity correlated strongly with naive T cell percentage.

Through a sample-barcoded 5' primer and a J-beta primer mix, a second PCR was run for 7 to 11 cycles. Each sample provided no less than 2.5 million CDR3-containing paired-end reads. TCRdb fed the 5' RACE reads into MiXCR, producing one record per CDR3 protein. The sample has 500,000 to 550,000 distinct CDR3 sequences; more than 20% are singletons. This clonotype was observed a few times. The target antigen is unknown. The sample was also linked to a second study, of T cells of mothers and their children.

Sequencing was carried out using blood. The TCR originated in a boy between 5 and 17 years old in good health.

The CDR3 loop is CASSPKRGGMETQYF. The DNA for the CDR3 is TGTGCCAGCAGCCCAAAGCGGGGGGGCATGGAGACCCAGTACTTC. The chain couples TRBV27 to TRBJ2-5; 10 nucleotides line up with TRBD2. The CDR3 has 15 residues. The germline V gene encodes CDR1 MNHEY and CDR2 SMNVEV (reference sequence). Losses at the gene ends were 6 bases for V and 5 bases for J; bases not matched to a gene: 9.